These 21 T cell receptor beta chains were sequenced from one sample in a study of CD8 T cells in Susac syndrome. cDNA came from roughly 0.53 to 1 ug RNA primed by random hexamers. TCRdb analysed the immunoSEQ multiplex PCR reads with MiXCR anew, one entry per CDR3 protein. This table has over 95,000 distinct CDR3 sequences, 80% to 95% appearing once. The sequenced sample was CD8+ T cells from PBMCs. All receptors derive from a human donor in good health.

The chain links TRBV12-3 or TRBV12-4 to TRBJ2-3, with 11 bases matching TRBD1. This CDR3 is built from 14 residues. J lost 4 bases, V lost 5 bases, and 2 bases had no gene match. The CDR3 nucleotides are TGTGCCAGCAGTCGGACAGGGGGCGCAGATACGCAGTATTTT. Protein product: CASSRTGGADTQYF.

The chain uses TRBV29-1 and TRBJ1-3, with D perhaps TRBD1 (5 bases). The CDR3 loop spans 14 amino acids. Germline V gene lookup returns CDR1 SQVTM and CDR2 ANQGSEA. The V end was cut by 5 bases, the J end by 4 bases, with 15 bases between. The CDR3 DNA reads TGCAGCGTTAATCCAGGGAATACGGGAAACACCATATATTTT. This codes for CSVNPGNTGNTIYF.

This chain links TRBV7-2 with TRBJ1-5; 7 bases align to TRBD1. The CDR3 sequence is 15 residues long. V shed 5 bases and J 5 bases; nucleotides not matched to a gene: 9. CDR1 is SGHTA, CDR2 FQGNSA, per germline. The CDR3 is CASSPRTGGYQPQHF. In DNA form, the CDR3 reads TGTGCCAGCAGCCCCAGGACAGGAGGGTATCAGCCCCAGCATTTT.

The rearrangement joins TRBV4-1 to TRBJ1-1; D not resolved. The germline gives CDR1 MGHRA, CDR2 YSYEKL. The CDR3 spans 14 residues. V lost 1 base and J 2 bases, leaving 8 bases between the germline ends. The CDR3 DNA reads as TGCGCCAGCAGCCAAGTATATGGAAACACTGAAGCTTTCTTT. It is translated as CASSQVYGNTEAFF.

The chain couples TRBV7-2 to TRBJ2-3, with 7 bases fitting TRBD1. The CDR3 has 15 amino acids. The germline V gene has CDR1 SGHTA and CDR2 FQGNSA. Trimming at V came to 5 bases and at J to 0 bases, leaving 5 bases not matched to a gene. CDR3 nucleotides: TGTGCCAGCAGCCCGACAGGGACCAGCACAGATACGCAGTATTTT. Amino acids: CASSPTGTSTDTQYF.

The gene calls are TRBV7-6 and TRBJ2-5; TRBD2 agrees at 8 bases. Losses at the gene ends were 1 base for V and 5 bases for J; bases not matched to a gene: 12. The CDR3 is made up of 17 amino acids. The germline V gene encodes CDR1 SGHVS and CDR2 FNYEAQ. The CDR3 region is CASSLGGSREGFETQYF. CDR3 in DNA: TGTGCCAGCAGCTTAGGTGGCTCCCGGGAGGGTTTTGAGACCCAGTACTTC.

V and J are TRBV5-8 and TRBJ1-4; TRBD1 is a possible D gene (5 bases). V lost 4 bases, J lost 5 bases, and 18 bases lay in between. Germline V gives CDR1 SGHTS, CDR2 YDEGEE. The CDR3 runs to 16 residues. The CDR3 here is CASSPTPGTQNEKLFF. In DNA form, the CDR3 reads TGTGCCAGCAGCCCTACGCCCGGGACGCAAAATGAAAAACTGTTTTTT.

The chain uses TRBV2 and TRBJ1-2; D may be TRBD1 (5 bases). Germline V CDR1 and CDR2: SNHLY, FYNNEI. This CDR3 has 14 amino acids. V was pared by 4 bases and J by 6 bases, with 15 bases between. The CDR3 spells CASSATGPEDGYTF. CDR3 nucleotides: TGTGCCAGCAGTGCGACGGGGCCTGAGGATGGCTACACCTTC. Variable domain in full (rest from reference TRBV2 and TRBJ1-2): EPEVTQTPSHQVTQMGQEVILRCVPISNHLYFYWYRQILGQKVEFLVSFYNNEISEKSEIFDDQFSVERPDGSNFTLKIRSTKLEDSAMYFCASSATGPEDGYTFGSGTRLTVV.

Here the CDR3 reads CASSQDSIDTQYF. CDR3 in DNA: TGCGCCAGCAGCCAAGATTCGATAGATACGCAGTATTTT. The chain combines TRBV4-3 with TRBJ2-3; D gene uncertain. The germline V gene encodes CDR1 LGHNA and CDR2 YSLEER. The CDR3 sequence is 13 residues long. Trimming removed 0 bases at V and 5 bases at J, with 6 bases between.

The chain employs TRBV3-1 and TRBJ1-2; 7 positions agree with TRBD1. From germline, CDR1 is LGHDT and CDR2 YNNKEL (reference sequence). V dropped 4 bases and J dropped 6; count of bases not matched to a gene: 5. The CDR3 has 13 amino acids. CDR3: CASSLTGDHGYTF. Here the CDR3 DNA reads TGTGCCAGCAGCCTAACAGGGGACCATGGCTACACCTTC. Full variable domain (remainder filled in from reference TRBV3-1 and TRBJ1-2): DTAVSQTPKYLVTQMGNDKSIKCEQNLGHDTMYWYKQDSKKFLKIMFSYNNKELIINETVPNRFSPKSPDKAHLNLHINSLELGDSAVYFCASSLTGDHGYTFGSGTRLTVV.

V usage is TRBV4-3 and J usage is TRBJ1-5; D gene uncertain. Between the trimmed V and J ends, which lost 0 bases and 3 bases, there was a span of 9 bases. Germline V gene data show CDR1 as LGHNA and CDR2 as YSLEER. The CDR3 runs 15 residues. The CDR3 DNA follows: TGCGCCAGCAGCCAAGATGGACGGTTCAATCAGCCCCAGCATTTT. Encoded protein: CASSQDGRFNQPQHF.

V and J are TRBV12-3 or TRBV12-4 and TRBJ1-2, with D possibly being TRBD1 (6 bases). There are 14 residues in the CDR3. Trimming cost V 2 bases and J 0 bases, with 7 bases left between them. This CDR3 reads CASSLTGSNYGYTF. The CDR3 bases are TGTGCCAGCAGTTTAACAGGGTCTAACTATGGCTACACCTTC.

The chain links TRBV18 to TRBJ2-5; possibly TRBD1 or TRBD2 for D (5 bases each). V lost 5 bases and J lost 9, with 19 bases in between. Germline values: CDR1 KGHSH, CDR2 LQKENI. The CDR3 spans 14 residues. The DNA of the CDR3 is TGTGCCAGCTCAGAGGGGACGGTTGAGGTCGCCCAGTACTTC. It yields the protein CASSEGTVEVAQYF.

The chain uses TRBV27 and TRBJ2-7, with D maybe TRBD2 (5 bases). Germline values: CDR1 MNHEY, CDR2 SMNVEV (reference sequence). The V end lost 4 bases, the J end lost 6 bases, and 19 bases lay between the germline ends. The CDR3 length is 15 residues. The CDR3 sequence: CASSWRSLVSAEQYF. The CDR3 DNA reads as TGTGCCAGCAGTTGGAGGTCGTTAGTATCAGCCGAGCAGTACTTC.

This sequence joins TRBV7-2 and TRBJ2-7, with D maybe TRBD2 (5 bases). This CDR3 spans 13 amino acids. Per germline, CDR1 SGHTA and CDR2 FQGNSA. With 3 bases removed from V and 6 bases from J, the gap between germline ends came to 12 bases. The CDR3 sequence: CASSFLLEGEQYF. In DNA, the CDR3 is TGTGCCAGCAGCTTCCTACTAGAGGGCGAGCAGTACTTC.

The CDR3: CASTPGQLSSGANVLTF. The CDR3 coding sequence is TGTGCCAGCACACCGGGACAGCTGAGCTCTGGGGCCAACGTCCTGACTTTC. V is TRBV6-1 and J is TRBJ2-6; 7 bases map to TRBD1. From germline, CDR1 is MNHNS and CDR2 SASEGT. The CDR3 is 17 residues long. V lost 7 bases and J lost 0; bases outside the gene matches: 9.

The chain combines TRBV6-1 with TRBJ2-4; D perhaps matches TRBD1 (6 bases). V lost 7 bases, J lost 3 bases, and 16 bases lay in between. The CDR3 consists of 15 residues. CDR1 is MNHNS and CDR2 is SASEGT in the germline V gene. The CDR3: CASKEGGQGKNIQYF. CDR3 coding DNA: TGTGCCAGCAAAGAAGGGGGTCAGGGCAAAAACATTCAGTACTTC.

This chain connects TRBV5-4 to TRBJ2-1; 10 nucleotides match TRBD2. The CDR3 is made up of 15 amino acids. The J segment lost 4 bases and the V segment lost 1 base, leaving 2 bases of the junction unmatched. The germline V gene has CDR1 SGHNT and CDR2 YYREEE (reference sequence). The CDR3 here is CASSLQRGGYNEQFF. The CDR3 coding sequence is TGTGCCAGCAGCTTGCAGCGGGGGGGATACAATGAGCAGTTCTTC.

The CDR3 reads CASSPGTSGRLLAKNIQYF. CDR3 bases: TGTGCCAGCAGCCCAGGGACTAGCGGGAGGCTCCTAGCCAAAAACATTCAGTACTTC. The gene calls are TRBV11-2 and TRBJ2-4; 15 bases line up with TRBD2. Germline loops: CDR1 SGHAT, CDR2 FQNNGV. Trimming at V came to 5 bases and at J to 0 bases, leaving 8 bases not matched to a gene. This CDR3 region has 19 residues.

DNA for the CDR3: TGTGCCAGCAGCGTAGCCCCGGCTAATGAAAAACTGTTTTTT. Amino acid sequence: CASSVAPANEKLFF. The chain has TRBV9 and TRBJ1-4; D remains unclear. CDR3 size: 14 residues. V gave up 0 bases and J gave up 3 bases, with 6 bases separating them. Per the germline V gene, CDR1 is SGDLS and CDR2 is YYNGEE. Complete variable domain (other parts from reference TRBV9 and TRBJ1-4): DSGVTQTPKHLITATGQRVTLRCSPRSGDLSVYWYQQSLDQGLQFLIQYYNGEERAKGNILERFSAQQFPDLHSELNLSSLELGDSALYFCASSVAPANEKLFFGSGTQLSVL.

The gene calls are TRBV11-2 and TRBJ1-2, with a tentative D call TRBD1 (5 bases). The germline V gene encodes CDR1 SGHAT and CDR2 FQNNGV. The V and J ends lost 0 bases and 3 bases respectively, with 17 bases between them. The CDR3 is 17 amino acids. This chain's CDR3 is CASSLDPGAGAYYGYTF. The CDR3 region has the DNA TGTGCCAGCAGCTTAGATCCGGGAGCCGGGGCCTACTATGGCTACACCTTC.